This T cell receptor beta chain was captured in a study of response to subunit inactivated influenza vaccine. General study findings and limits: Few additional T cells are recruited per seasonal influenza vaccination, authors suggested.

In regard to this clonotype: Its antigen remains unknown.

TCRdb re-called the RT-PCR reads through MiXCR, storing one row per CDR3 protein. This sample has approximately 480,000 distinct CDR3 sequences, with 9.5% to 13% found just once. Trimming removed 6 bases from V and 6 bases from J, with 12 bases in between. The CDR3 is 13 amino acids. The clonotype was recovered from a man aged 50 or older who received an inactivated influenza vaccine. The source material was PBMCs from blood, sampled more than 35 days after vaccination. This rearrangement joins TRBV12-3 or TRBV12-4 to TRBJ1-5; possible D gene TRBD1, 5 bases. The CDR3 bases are TGTGCCAGCAGCCCCGGGACGGGTCAGCCCCAGCATTTT. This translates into CASSPGTGQPQHF.